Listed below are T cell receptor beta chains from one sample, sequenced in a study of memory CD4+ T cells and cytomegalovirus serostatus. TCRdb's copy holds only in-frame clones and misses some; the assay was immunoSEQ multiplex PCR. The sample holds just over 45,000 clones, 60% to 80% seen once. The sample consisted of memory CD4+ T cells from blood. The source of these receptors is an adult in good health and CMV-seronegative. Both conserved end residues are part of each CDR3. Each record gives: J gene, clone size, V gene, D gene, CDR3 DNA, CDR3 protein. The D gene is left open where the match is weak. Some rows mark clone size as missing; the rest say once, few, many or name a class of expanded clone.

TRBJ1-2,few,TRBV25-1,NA,TGTGCCAGCAGGGCGCGGGGGGATGGAGGCTACACCTTC,CASRARGDGGYTF
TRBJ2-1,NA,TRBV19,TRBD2,TGTGCCACCCAAGGGCGGGGGAGCTCCTACAATGAGCAGTTCTTC,CATQGRGSSYNEQFF
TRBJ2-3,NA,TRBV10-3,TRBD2,TGTGCCATCAGTGAGGATTCTCCTGGCGGGGGTGCAGATACGCAGTATTTT,CAISEDSPGGGADTQYF
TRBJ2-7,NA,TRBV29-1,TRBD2,TGCAGCGTTGAAGAAAGGACTAGCGGGGGGGAGCAGTACTTC,CSVEERTSGGEQYF
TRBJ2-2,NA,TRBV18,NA,TGTGCCAGCTCACCACCGGCAGGGTGGGGCACCGGGGAGCTGTTTTTT,CASSPPAGWGTGELFF
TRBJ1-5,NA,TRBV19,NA,TGTGCCAGTAGTATGGTAAGGCAGGGCGCCTATCAGCCCCAGCATTTT,CASSMVRQGAYQPQHF
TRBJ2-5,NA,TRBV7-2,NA,TGTGCCAGCAGCCCTCTACAGGGAGAAGAGACCCAGTACTTC,CASSPLQGEETQYF
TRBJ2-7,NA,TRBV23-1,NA,TGCGCCAGCAGTCAAGGTTCGGGACACAACTGCGAGCAGTACTTC,CASSQGSGHNCEQYF
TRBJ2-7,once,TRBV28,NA,TGTGCCAGCAGTTTAACCCGCCGAACCTACGAGCAGTACTTC,CASSLTRRTYEQYF
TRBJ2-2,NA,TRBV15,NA,TGTGCCACCAGCAGACACAGGAACGCCGGGGAGCTGTTTTTT,CATSRHRNAGELFF
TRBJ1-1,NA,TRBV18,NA,TGTGCCAGCTCACCATCCCCCCCCAGTGAAGCTTTCTTT,CASSPSPPSEAFF
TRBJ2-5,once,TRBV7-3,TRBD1,TGTGCCAGCAGCGATATTGACAGGGCCACTGAAGAGACCCAGTACTTC,CASSDIDRATEETQYF
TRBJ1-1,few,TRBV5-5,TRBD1,TGTGCCAGCAGCCTCAGTGGGGACAGGAGAAACACTGAAGCTTTCTTT,CASSLSGDRRNTEAFF
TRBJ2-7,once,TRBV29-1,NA,TGCAGCGTTCCCACGCCGGTTCGCTTTTTTGAGCAGTACTTC,CSVPTPVRFFEQYF
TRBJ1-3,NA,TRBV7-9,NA,TGTGCCAGCAGCTCCGACGAACATGATTTCCACACCATATATTTT,CASSSDEHDFHTIYF
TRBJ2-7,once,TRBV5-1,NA,TGCGCCAGCAGCTTGGGGGGCTACGAGACCTACGAGCAGTACTTC,CASSLGGYETYEQYF
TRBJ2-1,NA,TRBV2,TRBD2,TGTGCCAGCATTTTGACTAGCGGGATCAATGAGCAGTTCTTC,CASILTSGINEQFF
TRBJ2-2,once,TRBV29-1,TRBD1,TGCAGCGGGGGGACAGGGGTCAACCCCGGGGAGCTGTTTTTT,CSGGTGVNPGELFF
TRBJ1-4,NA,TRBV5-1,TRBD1,TGCGCCAGCAGCTTCCGGAGGGGGACAGGTGAAAAACTGTTTTTT,CASSFRRGTGEKLFF
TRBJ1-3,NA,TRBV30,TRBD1,TGTGCCTGGAAGGGGGTAGGGGGCGGAAACACCATATATTTT,CAWKGVGGGNTIYF
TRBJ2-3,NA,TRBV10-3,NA,TGTGCCATCAGTGAAGGGACTGCTACGCAGTATTTT,CAISEGTATQYF
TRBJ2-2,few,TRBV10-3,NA,TGTGCCATCAGTCCTGGGGCAGCCAGGACCGGGGAGCTGTTTTTT,CAISPGAARTGELFF
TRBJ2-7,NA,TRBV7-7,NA,TGTGCTAGCAGCTTGGGCGAACAGAACGAGCAGTACTTC,CASSLGEQNEQYF
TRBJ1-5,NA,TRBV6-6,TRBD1,TGTGCCAGCAGTCGGGACAGTCTCCGGTATCAGCCCCAGCATTTT,CASSRDSLRYQPQHF
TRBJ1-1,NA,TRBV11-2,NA,TGTGCCAGCAGACGGACAGCAAGCTCTGAAGCTTTCTTT,CASRRTASSEAFF
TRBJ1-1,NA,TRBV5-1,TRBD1,TGCGCCAGCAGCTTAGGACAGGGACAGAGCACTGAAGCTTTCTTT,CASSLGQGQSTEAFF
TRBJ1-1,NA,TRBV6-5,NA,TGTGCCAGCAGACTGGGGGGGGCGGGGAACACTGAAGCTTTCTTT,CASRLGGAGNTEAFF
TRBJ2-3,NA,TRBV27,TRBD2,TGTGCCAGCAGGGAGCGGGGGGGCTCAGATACGCAGTATTTT,CASRERGGSDTQYF
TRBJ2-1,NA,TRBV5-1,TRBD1,TGCGCCAGCAGCCCCGGGACAGGGGGTTGGAATGAGCAGTTCTTC,CASSPGTGGWNEQFF
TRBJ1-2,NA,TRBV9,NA,TGTGCCAGCAGCCCCCGATCAGGGCTTGGTGGCTACACCTTC,CASSPRSGLGGYTF
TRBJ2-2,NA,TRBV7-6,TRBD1,TGTGCCAGCAGCTTACGGGACAGGAACACCGGGGAGCTGTTTTTT,CASSLRDRNTGELFF
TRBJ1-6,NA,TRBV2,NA,TGTGCCAGCAGGATAGGGGGCTCCTATAATTCACCCCTCCACTTT,CASRIGGSYNSPLHF
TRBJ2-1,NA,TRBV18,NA,TGTGCCAGCTCACCAAGTGGGAATGAGCAGTTCTTC,CASSPSGNEQFF
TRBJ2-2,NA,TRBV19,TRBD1,TGTGCCAGTAGTAGACAGGGGGCGACCGGGGAGCTGTTTTTT,CASSRQGATGELFF
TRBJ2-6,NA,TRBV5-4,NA,TGTGCCAGCAGCTTGGCCGGTTCTGGGGCCAACGTCCTGACTTTC,CASSLAGSGANVLTF
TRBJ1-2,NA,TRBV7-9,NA,TGTGCCAGCAGCCCGGGACGGACGACAGGTGGCTACACCTTC,CASSPGRTTGGYTF
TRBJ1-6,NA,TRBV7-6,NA,TGTGCCAGCAGCTTAGGGGGCGCGACACCCCTCCACTTT,CASSLGGATPLHF
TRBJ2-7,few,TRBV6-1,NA,TGTGCCAGCAGTGCGCTAGCGACGAGCTACGAGCAGTACTTC,CASSALATSYEQYF
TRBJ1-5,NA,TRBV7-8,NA,TGTGCCAGCAGCTCAAGGACATTTGGGGCGAATCAGCCCCAGCATTTT,CASSSRTFGANQPQHF
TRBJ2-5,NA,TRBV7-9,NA,TGTGCCAGCAGCTCCAGCTGGGGAAGCCTAGAGACCCAGTACTTC,CASSSSWGSLETQYF